This entry features one T cell receptor beta chain sequence. As yet, its antigen is unknown. CD4+ cell separation produced CD45RA+ naive and CD45RA-negative memory subsets. These data belong to a study of shared clonotypes between healthy human individuals. Study information: The plates for each donor numbered three CD4 naive, three CD4 memory, two CD8 naive and one CD8 memory.

Execution of the assay was at deep level. The method was immunoSEQ multiplex PCR; TCRdb's version includes in-frame clones alone and lacks a portion of them. The top ten clones hold 0.35% to 0.45% of a sample with 2,500,000 or so clones, over 85% of them seen once. Whole-study results and caveats: Relative to their counterparts shared across all four donors, non-shared clonotypes exhibited diminished generation probabilities.

The CDR3 runs 14 residues. J gave up 2 bases and V 6 bases, and 6 bases lay outside the gene matches. Per the germline V gene, CDR1 is MNHEY and CDR2 is SVGAGI. The V gene is TRBV6-5, the J gene TRBJ2-7, with 8 bases aligning to TRBD2. The source is a young man in good health. Some clones in this sample may be carry-over from other donors' samples. The source material was naive CD4+ T cells from PBMCs. This sample's subset: CD45RA+ positively selected. CDR3 sequence reads: CASRPPGLAYEQYF. The CDR3, as DNA: TGTGCCAGCAGACCCCCGGGACTAGCCTACGAGCAGTACTTC.